This T cell receptor (beta chain) was sequenced for a study of shared clonotypes between healthy human individuals. Assay: immunoSEQ multiplex PCR; the TCRdb copy retains only in-frame clones and omits some. This sample carries over 2 million clones, 85% to 95% of them seen once, and the ten largest clones take 0.37%. Recent vaccinations or acute infections were absent in the healthy HIV-negative adult donors. The authors divided CD4+ cells into CD45RA+ naive and CD45RA-negative memory subsets. The V and J ends lost 4 bases and 4 bases, in that order; junction bases with no gene match: 5. This CDR3 has 14 residues. In germline, CDR1 is MNHNS, CDR2 SASEGT. This clone was seen only once.

V usage is TRBV6-1 and J usage is TRBJ1-2; 8 bases match TRBD1. This clonotype was sampled from a man between 18 and 35 years old in good health. Some clones in this sample may be carry-over from other donors' samples. The specimen sequenced was naive CD4+ T cells from PBMCs. Indicated subset: CD45RA+ positively selected. CDR3: CASSGRQGSYGYTF. In DNA, the CDR3 is TGTGCCAGCAGTGGCCGACAGGGGAGCTATGGCTACACCTTC.